Sequencing of this T cell receptor (beta chain) was carried out in a study of beta chain features in type 1 diabetes. CDR1 and CDR2 (germline): MNHEY, SVGAGI. The V end was cut by 0 bases, the J end by 2 bases, with 8 bases between. This CDR3 comprises 14 residues. This clone occurred a few times. The antigen is not known. Notes on the study in general: Type 1 diabetes patients had fewer VDJ junction insertions and more deletions. The cDNA sequencing approach could over-represent high-TCR-expressing cells. Among all four CD4+ subsets, Type 1 diabetes patients had TCRB CDR3s that were moderately but significantly shorter.

What was sequenced were expressed TCRB transcripts, since all of the isolated RNA had been reverse transcribed. Sequencing of naive, central memory and regulatory T cell samples gave an average of around 3.6 million reads. Only in-frame clones appear in the TCRdb table, and some are missing; sequencing was by immunoSEQ multiplex PCR. The sample lists over 200,000 clones, approximately 10% seen once, with over 0.015% in the top ten. The specimen sequenced was naive CD4+ T cells from blood. V is TRBV6-5 and J is TRBJ2-7, with TRBD1 as a possible D gene (6 bases). This TCR was recovered from a man younger than 40 with type 1 diabetes. The CDR3 sequence is CASSYSRGPYEQYF. The DNA for the CDR3 is TGTGCCAGCAGTTACTCCAGGGGACCCTACGAGCAGTACTTC.